This record concerns one T cell receptor (beta chain) sequence. A read error may produce the germline difference seen at one junction end. Per the germline V gene, CDR1 is GTSNPN and CDR2 is SVGIG (reference sequence). The CDR3 runs 13 residues. These data originate in a study of blood T cell repertoires in COVID-19. About the research overall: T cells, B-cell-depleted T cells, or PBMCs provided the cDNA or gDNA that served as material.

Using immunoSEQ multiplex PCR, the repertoire was profiled, and TCRdb retains in-frame clones only, with some absent. The repertoire consists of about 11,000 clones, with about 88% occurring once and the leading ten covering about 20%. What was sequenced was peripheral blood. The V and J genes are TRBV30 and TRBJ2-2; 13 bases map to TRBD2. This receptor was identified in a woman aged 60-75 years with active COVID-19. CDR3 sequence: CAGTSGNAGELFF. The CDR3 nucleotides read TGTGCTGGGACTAGCGGGAACGCCGGGGAGCTGTTTTTT. The entire variable domain, with the rest obtained from reference TRBV30 and TRBJ2-2, is as follows: SQTIHQWPATLVQPVGSPLSLECTVEGTSNPNLYWYRQAAGRGLQLLFYSVGIGQISSEVPQNLSASRPQDRQFILSSKKLLLSDSGFYLCAGTSGNAGELFFGEGSRLTVL.